This TCR beta chain appears in the sequencing data of a study of blood T cell repertoires in COVID-19. Study overall: Samples of COVID-19 (acute and convalescent) were obtained from the United States, Italy and Spain. T cells, B-cell-depleted T cells, or PBMCs supplied cDNA or gDNA.

The V gene lost 1 base and the J gene lost 1 base, with 10 bases spanning the gap. The CDR3 loop spans 14 amino acids. Germline assignment: CDR1 GTSNPN and CDR2 SVGIG (reference sequence). Only in-frame clones appear in the TCRdb table, and some are missing; sequencing was by immunoSEQ multiplex PCR. Seen here are under 90,000 clones, about 88% observed once, and the top ten hold less than 3%. The sample comprised peripheral blood. The rearrangement joins TRBV30 to TRBJ2-5; D perhaps matches TRBD1 (6 bases). This TCR came from a man aged 70 or older with active or convalescent COVID-19. The CDR3 DNA follows: TGTGCCTGGAGTGCCGGACAGTTCCAAGAGACCCAGTACTTC. Protein product: CAWSAGQFQETQYF.